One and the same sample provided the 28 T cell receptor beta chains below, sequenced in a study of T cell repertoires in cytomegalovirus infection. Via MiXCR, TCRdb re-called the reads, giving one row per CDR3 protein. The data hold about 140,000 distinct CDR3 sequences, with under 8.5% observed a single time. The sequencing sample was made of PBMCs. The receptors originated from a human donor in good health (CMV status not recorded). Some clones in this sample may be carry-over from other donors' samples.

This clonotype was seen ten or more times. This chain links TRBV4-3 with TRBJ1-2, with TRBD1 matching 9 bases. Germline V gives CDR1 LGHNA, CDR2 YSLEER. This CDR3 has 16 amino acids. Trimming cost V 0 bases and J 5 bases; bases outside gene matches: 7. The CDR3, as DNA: TGCGCCAGCAGCCAAGATATGGGACAGGGCATTTATGGCTACACCTTC. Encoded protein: CASSQDMGQGIYGYTF.

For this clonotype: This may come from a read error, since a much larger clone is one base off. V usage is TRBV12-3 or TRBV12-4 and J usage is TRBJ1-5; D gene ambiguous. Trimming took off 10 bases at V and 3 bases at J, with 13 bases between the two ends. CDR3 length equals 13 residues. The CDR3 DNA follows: TGTGCCAACAGCCCACAGCTCAATCAGCCCCAGCATTTT. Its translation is CANSPQLNQPQHF.

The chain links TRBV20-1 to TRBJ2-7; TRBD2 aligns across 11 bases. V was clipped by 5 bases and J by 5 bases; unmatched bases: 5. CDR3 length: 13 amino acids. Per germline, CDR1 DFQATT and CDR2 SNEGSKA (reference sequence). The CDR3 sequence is CSAPLAGANEQYF. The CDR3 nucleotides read TGCAGTGCTCCACTAGCGGGGGCCAACGAGCAGTACTTC.

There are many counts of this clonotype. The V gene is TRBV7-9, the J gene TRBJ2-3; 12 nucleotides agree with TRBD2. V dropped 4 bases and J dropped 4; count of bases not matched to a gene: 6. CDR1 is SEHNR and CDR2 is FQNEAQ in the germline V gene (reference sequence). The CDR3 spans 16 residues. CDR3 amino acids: CASSSGLAGIPDTQYF. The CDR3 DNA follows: TGTGCCAGCAGCTCAGGACTAGCGGGGATACCAGATACGCAGTATTTT.

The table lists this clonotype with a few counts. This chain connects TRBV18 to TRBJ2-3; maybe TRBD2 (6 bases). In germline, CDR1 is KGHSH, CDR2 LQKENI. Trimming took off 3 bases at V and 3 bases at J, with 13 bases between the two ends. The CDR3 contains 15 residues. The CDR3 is CASSPPAGSTDTQYF. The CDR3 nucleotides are TGTGCCAGCTCACCCCCAGCGGGTTCGACAGATACGCAGTATTTT.

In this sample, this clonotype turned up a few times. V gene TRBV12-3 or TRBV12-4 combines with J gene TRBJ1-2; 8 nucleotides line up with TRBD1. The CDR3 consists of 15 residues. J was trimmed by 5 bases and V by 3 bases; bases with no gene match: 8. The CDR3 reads CASSFGQGAVYGYTF. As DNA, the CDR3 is TGTGCCAGCAGTTTCGGGCAGGGGGCTGTATATGGCTACACCTTC.

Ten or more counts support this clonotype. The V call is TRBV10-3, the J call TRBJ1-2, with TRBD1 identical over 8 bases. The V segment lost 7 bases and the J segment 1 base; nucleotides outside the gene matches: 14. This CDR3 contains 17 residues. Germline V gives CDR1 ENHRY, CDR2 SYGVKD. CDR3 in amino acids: CAINDRGRNISNYGYTF. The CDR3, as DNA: TGTGCCATCAACGACAGGGGACGCAATATTAGTAACTATGGCTACACCTTC.

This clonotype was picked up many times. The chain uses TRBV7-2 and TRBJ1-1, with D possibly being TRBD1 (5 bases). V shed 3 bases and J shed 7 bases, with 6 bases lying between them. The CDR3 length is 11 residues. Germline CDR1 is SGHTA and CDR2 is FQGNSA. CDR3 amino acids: CASSFRGEAFF. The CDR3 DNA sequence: TGTGCCAGCAGCTTTAGGGGTGAAGCTTTCTTT. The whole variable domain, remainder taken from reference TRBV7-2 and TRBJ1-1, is GAGVSQSPSNKVTEKGKDVELRCDPISGHTALYWYRQSLGQGLEFLIYFQGNSAPDKSGLPSDRFSAERTGGSVSTLTIQRTQQEDSAVYLCASSFRGEAFFGQGTRLTVV.

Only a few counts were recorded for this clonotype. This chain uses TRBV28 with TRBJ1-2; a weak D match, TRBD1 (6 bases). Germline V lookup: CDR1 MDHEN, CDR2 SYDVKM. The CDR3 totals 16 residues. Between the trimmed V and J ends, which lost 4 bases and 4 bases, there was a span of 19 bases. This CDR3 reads CASSSNLGAFGYGYTF. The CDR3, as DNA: TGTGCCAGCAGTTCTAATTTGGGGGCCTTTGGCTATGGCTACACCTTC.

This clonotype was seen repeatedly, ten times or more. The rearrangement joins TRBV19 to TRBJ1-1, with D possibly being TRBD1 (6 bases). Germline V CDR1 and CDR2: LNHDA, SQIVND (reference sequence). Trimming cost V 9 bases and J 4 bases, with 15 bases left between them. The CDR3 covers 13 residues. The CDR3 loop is CASSSGVGTEAFF. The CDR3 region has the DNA TGTGCCAGCAGTTCAGGGGTTGGCACTGAAGCTTTCTTT.

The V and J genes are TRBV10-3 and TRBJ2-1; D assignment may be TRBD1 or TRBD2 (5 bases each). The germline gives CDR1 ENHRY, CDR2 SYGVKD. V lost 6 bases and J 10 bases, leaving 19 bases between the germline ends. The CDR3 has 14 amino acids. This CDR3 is CAISAQPGRGEQFF. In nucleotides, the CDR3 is TGTGCCATCAGCGCACAGCCAGGGAGAGGAGAGCAGTTCTTC.

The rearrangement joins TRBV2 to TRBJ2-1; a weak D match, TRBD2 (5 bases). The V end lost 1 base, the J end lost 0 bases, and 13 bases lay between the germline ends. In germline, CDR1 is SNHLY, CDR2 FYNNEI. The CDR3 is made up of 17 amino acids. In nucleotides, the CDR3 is TGTGCCAGCAGTGAAGTTGGGCGGGTATTCTCCTACAATGAGCAGTTCTTC. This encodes CASSEVGRVFSYNEQFF.

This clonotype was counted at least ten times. The CDR3 DNA follows: TGCAGCGTTGAAGGGACTAGCGGCTACAATGAGCAGTTCTTC. Residues: CSVEGTSGYNEQFF. The V and J genes are TRBV29-1 and TRBJ2-1; 10 bases align to TRBD2. This CDR3 has 14 amino acids. The J segment lost 3 bases and the V segment lost 1 base, leaving 0 bases of the junction unmatched. Germline lookup yields CDR1 SQVTM and CDR2 ANQGSEA.

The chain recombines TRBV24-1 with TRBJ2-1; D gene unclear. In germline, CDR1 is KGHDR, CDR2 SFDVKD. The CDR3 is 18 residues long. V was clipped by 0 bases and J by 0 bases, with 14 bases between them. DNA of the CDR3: TGTGCCACCAGTGATTTGCGGAAACCAGAGAGCTCCTACAATGAGCAGTTCTTC. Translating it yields CATSDLRKPESSYNEQFF.

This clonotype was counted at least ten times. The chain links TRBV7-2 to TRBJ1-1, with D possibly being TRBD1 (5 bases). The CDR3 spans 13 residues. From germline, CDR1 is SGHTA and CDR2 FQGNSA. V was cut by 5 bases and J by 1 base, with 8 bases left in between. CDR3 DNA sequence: TGTGCCAGCAGCGCGGGACGGAACACTGAAGCTTTCTTT. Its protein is CASSAGRNTEAFF.

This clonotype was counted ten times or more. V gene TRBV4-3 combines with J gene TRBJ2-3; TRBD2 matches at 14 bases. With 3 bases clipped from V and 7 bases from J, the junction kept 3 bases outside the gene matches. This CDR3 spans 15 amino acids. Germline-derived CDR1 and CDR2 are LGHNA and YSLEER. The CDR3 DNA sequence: TGCGCCAGCAGCCACCGGACTAGCGGGGGGAATACGCAGTATTTT. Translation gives CASSHRTSGGNTQYF.

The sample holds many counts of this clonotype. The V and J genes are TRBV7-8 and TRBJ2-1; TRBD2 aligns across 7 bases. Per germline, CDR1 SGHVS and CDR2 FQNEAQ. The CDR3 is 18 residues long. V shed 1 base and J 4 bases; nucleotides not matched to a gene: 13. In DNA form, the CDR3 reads TGTGCCAGCAGCTTAGGTGGGGTTCGGCGGGGGTGGTACAATGAGCAGTTCTTC. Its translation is CASSLGGVRRGWYNEQFF.

Written as DNA, the CDR3 is TGCAGTGCTACCTCGGGGGGGGGGATGAATGAGCAGTTCTTC. It codes for CSATSGGGMNEQFF. The V and J genes are TRBV20-1 and TRBJ2-1, with 8 bases that match TRBD2. The germline gives CDR1 DFQATT, CDR2 SNEGSKA (reference sequence). With V trimmed by 4 bases and J by 7 bases, 9 bases remained unmatched. The CDR3 contains 14 residues.

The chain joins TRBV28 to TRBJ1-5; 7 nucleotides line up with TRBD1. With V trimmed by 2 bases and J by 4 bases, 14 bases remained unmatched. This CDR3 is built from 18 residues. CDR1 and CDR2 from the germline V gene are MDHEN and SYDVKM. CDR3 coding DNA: TGTGCCAGCAGTTTAGCCTCCCGGGGCAGGGGGAGAAATCAGCCCCAGCATTTT. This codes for CASSLASRGRGRNQPQHF.

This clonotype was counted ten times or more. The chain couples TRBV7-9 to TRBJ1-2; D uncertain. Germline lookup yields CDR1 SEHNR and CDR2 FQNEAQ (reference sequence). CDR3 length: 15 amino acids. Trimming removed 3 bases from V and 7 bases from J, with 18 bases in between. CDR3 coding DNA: TGTGCCAGCAGCTTGGGCCCCAGTATCGAGGGTGGCTACACCTTC. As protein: CASSLGPSIEGGYTF.

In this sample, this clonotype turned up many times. CDR3 protein: CASSLDGQGWNSPLHF. CDR3 nucleotide sequence: TGTGCCAGCAGCTTAGACGGGCAGGGCTGGAATTCACCCCTCCACTTT. The chain recombines TRBV7-2 with TRBJ1-6, with D possibly TRBD1 on 5 matching bases. Germline-derived CDR1 and CDR2 are SGHTA and FQGNSA. The CDR3 runs 16 residues. The ends were cut back, 1 base at V and 7 bases at J, with 14 bases in the middle.

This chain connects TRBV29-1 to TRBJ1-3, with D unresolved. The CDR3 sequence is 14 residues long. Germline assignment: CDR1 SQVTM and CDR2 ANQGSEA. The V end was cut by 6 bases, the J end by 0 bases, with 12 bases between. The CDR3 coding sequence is TGCAGCGTGCAAGCCGCCCTCTCTGGAAACACCATATATTTT. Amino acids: CSVQAALSGNTIYF. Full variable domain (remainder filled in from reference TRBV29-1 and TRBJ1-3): SAVISQKPSRDICQRGTSLTIQCQVDSQVTMMFWYRQQPGQSLTLIATANQGSEATYESGFVIDKFPISRPNLTFSTLTVSNMSPEDSSIYLCSVQAALSGNTIYFGEGSWLTVV.

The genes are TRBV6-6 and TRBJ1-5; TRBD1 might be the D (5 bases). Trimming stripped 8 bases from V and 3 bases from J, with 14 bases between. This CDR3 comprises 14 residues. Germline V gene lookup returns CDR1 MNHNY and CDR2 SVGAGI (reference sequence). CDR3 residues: CASFSGGNNQPQHF. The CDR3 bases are TGTGCCAGCTTTTCGGGGGGAAACAATCAGCCCCAGCATTTT.

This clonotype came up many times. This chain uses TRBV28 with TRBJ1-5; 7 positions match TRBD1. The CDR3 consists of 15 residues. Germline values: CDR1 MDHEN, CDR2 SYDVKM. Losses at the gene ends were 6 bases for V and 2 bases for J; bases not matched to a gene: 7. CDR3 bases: TGTGCCAGCAGCCCACAGGGGTTGGGCAATCAGCCCCAGCATTTT. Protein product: CASSPQGLGNQPQHF. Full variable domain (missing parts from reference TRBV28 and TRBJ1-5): DVKVTQSSRYLVKRTGEKVFLECVQDMDHENMFWYRQDPGLGLRLIYFSYDVKMKEKGDIPEGYSVSREKKERFSLILESASTNQTSMYLCASSPQGLGNQPQHFGDGTRLSIL.

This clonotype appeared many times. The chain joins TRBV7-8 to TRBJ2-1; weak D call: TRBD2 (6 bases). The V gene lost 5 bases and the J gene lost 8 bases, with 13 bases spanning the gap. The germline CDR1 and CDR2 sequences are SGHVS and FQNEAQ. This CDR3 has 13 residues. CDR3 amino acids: CASSPGGGDEQFF. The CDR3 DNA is TGTGCCAGCAGCCCCGGGGGTGGCGATGAGCAGTTCTTC.

CDR3 nucleotides: TGCGCCAGCAGTCAATATCTTTTCCCGGGAGGAAGGTACGAGCAGTACTTC. Amino acid sequence: CASSQYLFPGGRYEQYF. The genes are TRBV23-1 and TRBJ2-7; 7 bases align to TRBD2. TRBV23-1 is placed among ORFs of uncertain function. The CDR3 length is 17 residues. J lost 4 bases, V lost 1 base, and 13 bases had no gene match.

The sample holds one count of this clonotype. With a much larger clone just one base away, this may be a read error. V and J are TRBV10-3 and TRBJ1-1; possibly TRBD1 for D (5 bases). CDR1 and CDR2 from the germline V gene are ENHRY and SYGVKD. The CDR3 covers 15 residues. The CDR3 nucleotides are TGTGCCATCAGTGAGTACGACAGAAGGAACACTGAAGCTTCCTTT. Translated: CAISEYDRRNTEASF.

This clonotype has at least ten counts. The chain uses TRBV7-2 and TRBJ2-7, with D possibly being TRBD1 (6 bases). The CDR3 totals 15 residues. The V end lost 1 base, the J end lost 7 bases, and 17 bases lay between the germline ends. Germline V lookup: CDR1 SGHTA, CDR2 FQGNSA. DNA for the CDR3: TGTGCCAGCAGCTTAGTGGGTGGGGGCCCGGATGAGCAGTACTTC. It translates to CASSLVGGGPDEQYF.